A single sample gave rise to the 23 T cell receptor beta chains below, sequenced in a study of blood T cell repertoires in COVID-19. The assay was immunoSEQ multiplex PCR, and TCRdb's table has in-frame clones only and misses some. Of about 280,000 clones detected, 86% appear once; the ten largest clones hold about 3%. The source material was peripheral blood. The receptors derive from a woman aged 30 to 39 with active or convalescent COVID-19.

Regarding this clone: The sample has other DNA sequences that encode this CDR3 too. The chain uses TRBV2 and TRBJ1-6; D not resolved. The CDR3 loop spans 13 amino acids. Germline V gene data show CDR1 as SNHLY and CDR2 as FYNNEI. The germline V and J ends were trimmed by 4 bases and 7 bases, with 8 bases remaining between them. CDR3 DNA sequence: TGTGCCAGCAGTGCCCAGGAAAATTCACCCCTCCACTTT. Encoded protein: CASSAQENSPLHF. The entire variable domain, with the rest obtained from reference TRBV2 and TRBJ1-6, is as follows: EPEVTQTPSHQVTQMGQEVILRCVPISNHLYFYWYRQILGQKVEFLVSFYNNEISEKSEIFDDQFSVERPDGSNFTLKIRSTKLEDSAMYFCASSAQENSPLHFGNGTRLTVT.

This chain joins TRBV10-2 and TRBJ1-6, with unresolved D. The CDR3 is 13 residues long. Germline CDR1 reads WSHSY; CDR2 reads SAAADI. V was cut by 2 bases and J by 9 bases, with 8 bases left in between. In DNA, the CDR3 is TGCGCCAGCAGTGAGGTTTCGGGTTCACCCCTCCACTTT. Amino acids: CASSEVSGSPLHF.

This rearrangement joins TRBV6-1 to TRBJ1-5, with 10 nucleotides matching TRBD1. This CDR3 contains 15 residues. Germline loops: CDR1 MNHNS, CDR2 SASEGT. Trimming removed 2 bases from V and 6 bases from J; junction bases left unmatched: 4. CDR3 coding DNA: TGTGCCAGCAGTGAATCGACAGGGGGCCGTCAGCCCCAGCATTTT. Translating it yields CASSESTGGRQPQHF.

In regard to this clone: Compared with germline, one end of the junction differs, possibly owing to a read error. V gene TRBV19 combines with J gene TRBJ1-3, with 8 bases identical to TRBD1. The CDR3 loop spans 14 amino acids. CDR1 and CDR2 (germline): LNHDA, SQIVND (reference sequence). The CDR3 DNA is TGTGCCAGTAGTCCCCCCGGGACGAGACAGGGGATCCATTTT. Encoded protein: CASSPPGTRQGIHF.

The gene calls are TRBV4-2 and TRBJ2-4, with D maybe TRBD1 (5 bases). Between the trimmed V and J ends, which lost 2 bases and 1 base, there was a span of 12 bases. The CDR3 contains 16 residues. Germline V gives CDR1 LGHNA, CDR2 YNFKEQ. The CDR3 spells CASSQKQGQAKNIQYF. CDR3 nucleotides: TGTGCCAGCAGCCAAAAGCAGGGCCAGGCCAAAAACATTCAGTACTTC.

The chain recombines TRBV18 with TRBJ1-3, with D unclear. The CDR3 extends over 14 amino acids. The V end lost 8 bases, the J end lost 9 bases, and 20 bases lay between the germline ends. Germline assignment: CDR1 KGHSH and CDR2 LQKENI. CDR3 protein: CASANKPPPGTIYF. The CDR3 DNA reads TGTGCCAGCGCCAACAAGCCGCCCCCGGGCACCATATATTTT.

The chain recombines TRBV7-8 with TRBJ1-5, with a possible D match to TRBD1 (5 bases). Trimming took off 3 bases at V and 9 bases at J, with 12 bases between the two ends. The CDR3 covers 13 residues. Germline V gene data show CDR1 as SGHVS and CDR2 as FQNEAQ. The CDR3: CASSLEQEGPQHF. The CDR3 DNA sequence: TGTGCCAGCAGCTTGGAACAGGAAGGGCCCCAGCATTTT.

This chain joins TRBV7-2 and TRBJ1-1; 8 bases are a match to TRBD1. The CDR3 extends over 16 amino acids. Germline V CDR1 and CDR2: SGHTA, FQGNSA. V lost 4 bases and J lost 1; bases outside the gene matches: 8. This chain's CDR3 is CASSSPQGVKNTEAFF. Written as DNA, the CDR3 is TGTGCCAGCAGCTCCCCACAGGGGGTGAAGAACACTGAAGCTTTCTTT.

This clone was detected only a few times. The chain employs TRBV5-4 and TRBJ1-6; the D gene is possibly TRBD1 (6 bases). The CDR3 length is 16 residues. Germline V CDR1 and CDR2: SGHNT, YYREEE (reference sequence). V was cut by 4 bases and J by 9 bases, with 20 bases left in between. The CDR3 sequence is CASSRGQLGRGSPLHF. The CDR3 DNA reads as TGTGCCAGCAGCCGCGGACAGTTGGGACGGGGTTCACCCCTCCACTTT.

As to this clone: Different DNA sequences within this sample yield the same CDR3. The genes are TRBV19 and TRBJ1-6; the D is unclear. V was shortened by 2 bases and J by 7 bases, with 3 bases between the two germline ends. Germline V gives CDR1 LNHDA, CDR2 SQIVND (reference sequence). The CDR3 spans 12 residues. The CDR3 region is CASSILNSPLHF. The DNA of the CDR3 is TGTGCCAGTAGTATACTAAATTCACCCCTCCACTTT.

The rearrangement joins TRBV29-1 to TRBJ2-5, with D perhaps TRBD1 (6 bases). The germline gives CDR1 SQVTM, CDR2 ANQGSEA. Trimming took 7 bases from V and 1 from J, leaving 13 bases between them. This CDR3 has 13 residues. The CDR3: CSGTQGTQETQYF. CDR3 in DNA: TGCAGCGGAACCCAGGGGACCCAAGAGACCCAGTACTTC.

This chain connects TRBV10-1 to TRBJ2-2, with D possibly TRBD2 on 5 matching bases. V was pared by 7 bases and J by 6 bases, with 9 bases between. Germline assignment: CDR1 WNHNN and CDR2 SYGVQD (reference sequence). This CDR3 has 12 residues. CDR3 protein: CASNGGPGELFF. In DNA, the CDR3 is TGCGCCAGCAACGGAGGTCCCGGGGAGCTGTTTTTT.

V gene TRBV14 combines with J gene TRBJ1-2; TRBD1 aligns across 7 bases. From germline, CDR1 is SGHDN and CDR2 FVKESK. The V and J ends lost 3 bases and 7 bases, in that order; junction bases with no gene match: 17. CDR3 size: 17 residues. CDR3 bases: TGTGCCAGCAGCCATCGGCCCCTACAGGGGCGCGCAGGTGGCTACACCTTC. Its translation is CASSHRPLQGRAGGYTF.

The CDR3 region is CASSPREIGEGTEAFF. The CDR3 coding sequence is TGTGCCAGCTCACCACGAGAGATTGGGGAGGGGACTGAAGCTTTCTTT. J is TRBJ1-1 and V is TRBV18; D is perhaps TRBD1 (5 bases). The CDR3 has 16 residues. The germline V gene has CDR1 KGHSH and CDR2 LQKENI. V was cut by 1 base and J by 5 bases, with 17 bases left in between.

CDR3 bases: TGTGCCAGCAGCCAATTGGTGGGGGCTAGCACAGATACGCAGTATTTT. Translated, it gives CASSQLVGASTDTQYF. The chain recombines TRBV4-2 with TRBJ2-3; tentative D call: TRBD1 (6 bases). The V gene's germline CDR1 is LGHNA and CDR2 YNFKEQ. The CDR3 totals 16 residues. V was trimmed by 2 bases and J by 0 bases, leaving 12 bases between them.

This clone was seen only a few times. This sample includes further DNA sequences coding for the same CDR3. CDR3 protein: CASSLYGHSVSGGSYGYTF. CDR3 DNA: TGTGCCAGCTCACTTTATGGGCACTCGGTCAGCGGTGGTTCCTATGGCTACACCTTC. The chain carries TRBV18 and TRBJ1-2; the D is unclear. V was clipped by 4 bases and J by 4 bases, with 28 bases between them. The CDR3 covers 19 residues. Germline CDR1 reads KGHSH; CDR2 reads LQKENI.

The gene calls are TRBV10-1 and TRBJ1-2; possibly TRBD1 for D (6 bases). The CDR3 length is 11 residues. The V end lost 6 bases, the J end lost 8 bases, and 10 bases lay between the germline ends. CDR1 and CDR2 (germline): WNHNN, SYGVQD (reference sequence). Here the CDR3 DNA reads TGCGCCAGCAGCTTTAGGGGGGGCTACACCTTC. Amino acids: CASSFRGGYTF.

The V call is TRBV7-2, the J call TRBJ2-7; 11 nucleotides match TRBD1. With 4 bases clipped from V and 4 bases from J, the junction kept 3 bases outside the gene matches. CDR3 length: 14 amino acids. Germline CDR1 reads SGHTA; CDR2 reads FQGNSA. DNA of the CDR3: TGTGCCAGCAGCTCAGGACAGGGGGCGTACGAGCAGTACTTC. Amino acids: CASSSGQGAYEQYF.

The rearrangement uses TRBV4-3 and TRBJ1-1; D ambiguous. V lost 2 bases and J lost 1, with 8 bases in between. The V gene's germline CDR1 is LGHNA and CDR2 YSLEER. This CDR3 has 14 amino acids. The CDR3 DNA sequence: TGCGCCAGCAGCCAACAACTATGGAACACTGAAGCTTTCTTT. Its translation is CASSQQLWNTEAFF.

The chain carries TRBV5-6 and TRBJ2-2; D is perhaps TRBD1 (5 bases). V dropped 4 bases and J dropped 4 bases, with 23 bases sitting between them. Germline CDR1 and CDR2: SGHDT and YYEEEE. The CDR3 has 18 amino acids. CDR3 nucleotides: TGTGCCAGCAGCACATATCGGGCAGGGCCTAGAGGCACCGGGGAGCTGTTTTTT. Protein sequence: CASSTYRAGPRGTGELFF.

The chain has TRBV5-1 and TRBJ2-3, with D unresolved. Trimming took 5 bases from V and 2 from J, leaving 12 bases between them. This CDR3 has 14 amino acids. Germline CDR1 is SGHRS and CDR2 is YFSETQ. The CDR3 DNA reads as TGCGCCAGCAGTTTAGGTACAGTCACAGATACGCAGTATTTT. Translating it yields CASSLGTVTDTQYF.

The chain employs TRBV5-5 and TRBJ1-1, with unresolved D. CDR3 length: 14 amino acids. Germline CDR1 and CDR2: SGHKS and YYEKEE (reference sequence). With 4 bases removed from V and 5 bases from J, the gap between germline ends came to 15 bases. The CDR3 here is CASSADKGHTEAFF. The CDR3 DNA reads as TGTGCCAGCAGCGCAGACAAAGGCCATACTGAAGCTTTCTTT.

This sequence joins TRBV19 and TRBJ1-1; D uncertain. This CDR3 is built from 15 residues. Looked up from germline, CDR1 is LNHDA and CDR2 is SQIVND (reference sequence). V gave up 1 base and J gave up 6 bases, with 15 bases separating them. For the CDR3, the DNA is TGTGCCAGTAGTATAGCATTCGTGCAGACTTCTGAAGCTTTCTTT. It yields the protein CASSIAFVQTSEAFF.